This T cell receptor (beta chain) was obtained from a study of identical twins. Findings and limits, study-wide: Out-of-frame TCR alpha sharing in monozygotic twins exceeded recombination model predictions. Instead of following the same donors, the conclusions were based on cross-sectional statistical analysis. Carriage of fewer insertions was seen in abundant cord blood beta clonotypes, whereas memory repertoires showed none. Twins showed weaker excess sharing in their beta out-of-frame sequences.

In the case of this clonotype: The antigen is undetermined.

The CDR3 is 16 amino acids. The V gene end was trimmed by 1 base and the J gene end by 7 bases; junction bases not matched to a gene: 13. The germline gives CDR1 SGHDN, CDR2 FVKESK. TCRdb reprocessed the 5' RACE reads with MiXCR, giving one entry per CDR3 protein. The sample lists 500,000 to 700,000 distinct CDR3 sequences, just over 7% occurring once. The same data also went into a second study, on yellow fever vaccine responses in identical twins.

The sample taken for sequencing was PBMCs. The chain uses TRBV14 and TRBJ2-7; 7 nucleotides align to TRBD1. This clonotype was sampled from a woman aged 18-29 years in good health. The CDR3 bases are TGTGCCAGCAGCCAAGGTCCCGGACAGGCGGGCCTGGAGCAGTACTTC. Translating it yields CASSQGPGQAGLEQYF.